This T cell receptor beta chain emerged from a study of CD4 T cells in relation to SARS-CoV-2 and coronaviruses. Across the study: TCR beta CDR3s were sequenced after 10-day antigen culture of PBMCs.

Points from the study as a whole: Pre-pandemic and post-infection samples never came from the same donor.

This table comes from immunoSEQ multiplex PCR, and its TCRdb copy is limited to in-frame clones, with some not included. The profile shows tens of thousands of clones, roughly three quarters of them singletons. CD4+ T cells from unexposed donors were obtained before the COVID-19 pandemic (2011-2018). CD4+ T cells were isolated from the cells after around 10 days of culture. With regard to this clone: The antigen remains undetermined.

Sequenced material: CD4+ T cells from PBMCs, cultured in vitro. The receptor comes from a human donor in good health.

As DNA, the CDR3 is TGTGCCAGCTCACGTGGACAGGGTGAAGAAGCTTTCTTT. Its protein is CASSRGQGEEAFF. The chain links TRBV18 to TRBJ1-1; TRBD1 matches 8 bases. With 4 bases clipped from V and 8 bases from J, the junction kept 6 bases outside the gene matches. This CDR3 comprises 13 residues. Germline CDR1 and CDR2: KGHSH and LQKENI.